Listed here are 15 T cell receptor beta chains from one sample, sequenced in a study of cytomegalovirus exposure and HLA in healthy donors. Use of 60 Vbeta and 13 Jbeta primers characterized the PCR. The repertoire was sequenced with immunoSEQ multiplex PCR; TCRdb's copy has only in-frame clones and lacks some. The sample records 90,000 to 95,000 clones, 78% being singletons. The specimen was PBMCs. Source of these receptors: a male donor in good health and CMV-seropositive.

This clone has a handful of counts. This chain uses TRBV19 with TRBJ2-7, with D perhaps TRBD2 (5 bases). The germline V and J ends were trimmed by 8 bases and 2 bases, with 10 bases remaining between them. The CDR3 runs to 12 residues. Per germline, CDR1 LNHDA and CDR2 SQIVND (reference sequence). CDR3 in amino acids: CASSSGAYEQYF. The CDR3 DNA sequence: TGTGCCAGTTCCTCCGGGGCCTACGAGCAGTACTTC.

This chain joins TRBV7-9 and TRBJ2-1; 13 bases line up with TRBD2. The germline V gene has CDR1 SEHNR and CDR2 FQNEAQ (reference sequence). V was clipped by 5 bases and J by 8 bases; unmatched bases: 6. This CDR3 has 15 amino acids. The DNA for the CDR3 is TGTGCCAGCAGCACCTTACTAGCGGGAGGGGATGAGCAGTTCTTC. Amino acid sequence: CASSTLLAGGDEQFF.

This clone was observed a few times. This chain links TRBV27 with TRBJ2-1, with D possibly matching TRBD2 (6 bases). CDR1 and CDR2 (germline): MNHEY, SMNVEV (reference sequence). This CDR3 spans 14 amino acids. V lost 5 bases and J lost 9, with 17 bases in between. CDR3 loop: CASSPLGRSGEQFF. CDR3 in DNA: TGTGCCAGCAGTCCCCTCGGGAGATCCGGTGAGCAGTTCTTC.

This clone has a handful of counts. V is TRBV10-1 and J is TRBJ2-1; D may be TRBD1 (6 bases). Trimming took 3 bases from V and 5 from J, leaving 14 bases between them. Looked up from germline, CDR1 is WNHNN and CDR2 is SYGVQD (reference sequence). The CDR3 runs to 15 residues. The DNA for the CDR3 is TGCGCCAGCAGTGACACAGGGAGTCTCGACAATGAGCAGTTCTTC. Translated, it gives CASSDTGSLDNEQFF.

The chain couples TRBV27 to TRBJ2-1, with TRBD1 as a possible D gene (6 bases). V lost 3 bases and J lost 6, with 6 bases in between. Germline CDR1 and CDR2: MNHEY and SMNVEV (reference sequence). CDR3 length: 12 amino acids. CDR3 nucleotide sequence: TGTGCCAGCAGTTTCAGGGGCAATGAGCAGTTCTTC. Encoded protein: CASSFRGNEQFF.

The genes are TRBV11-3 and TRBJ2-2; perhaps TRBD1 as D (5 bases). This CDR3 contains 16 residues. V was pared by 5 bases and J by 4 bases, with 17 bases between. Germline V gene sequence: CDR1 SGHNT, CDR2 YENEEA. In DNA, the CDR3 is TGTGCCAGCAGCCGATCCTCCGACAGACGCACCGGGGAGCTGTTTTTT. It yields the protein CASSRSSDRRTGELFF.

This chain joins TRBV27 and TRBJ1-5; D is possibly TRBD1 (5 bases). The CDR3 has 15 residues. V lost 5 bases, J lost 5 bases, and 16 bases lay in between. CDR1 and CDR2 from the germline V gene are MNHEY and SMNVEV (reference sequence). In DNA form, the CDR3 reads TGTGCCAGCAGTCCGGCAGGGCGGCGGTATCAGCCCCAGCATTTT. Protein product: CASSPAGRRYQPQHF.

J is TRBJ2-3 and V is TRBV7-2; weak D call: TRBD2 (6 bases). Germline CDR1 and CDR2: SGHTA and FQGNSA. V shed 4 bases and J shed 0 bases, with 17 bases lying between them. This CDR3 comprises 17 residues. CDR3: CASSSQIAEPSTDTQYF. DNA for the CDR3: TGTGCCAGCAGCTCGCAGATAGCGGAGCCTAGCACAGATACGCAGTATTTT.

This clone was detected once. The chain links TRBV10-2 to TRBJ1-6; possible D gene TRBD1, 5 bases. Germline CDR1 is WSHSY and CDR2 is SAAADI. The CDR3 runs to 14 residues. Trimming removed 8 bases at V and 0 bases at J, with 8 bases between. Here the CDR3 reads CASGGGSYNSPLHF. The CDR3 DNA reads TGCGCCAGCGGGGGGGGCTCCTATAATTCACCCCTCCACTTT.

This chain links TRBV7-8 with TRBJ1-3; 7 positions agree with TRBD1. The CDR3 is made up of 16 amino acids. V gave up 5 bases and J gave up 2 bases; unmatched junction bases: 9. In germline, CDR1 is SGHVS, CDR2 FQNEAQ. CDR3 sequence reads: CASSTDRARAGNTIYF. The DNA of the CDR3 is TGTGCCAGCAGCACCGACAGGGCCAGGGCTGGAAACACCATATATTTT.

The V call is TRBV7-9, the J call TRBJ2-7; maybe TRBD1 (5 bases). Germline CDR1 is SEHNR and CDR2 is FQNEAQ (reference sequence). V was shortened by 1 base and J by 1 base, with 8 bases between the two germline ends. The CDR3 is 14 amino acids. The CDR3 protein is CASSLGPGSYEQYF. The DNA for the CDR3 is TGTGCCAGCAGCTTAGGTCCAGGGTCCTACGAGCAGTACTTC.

This clone was counted a few times. The chain employs TRBV7-9 and TRBJ2-7; D not resolved. The CDR3 runs to 13 residues. V lost 5 bases and J lost 0, with 8 bases in between. In germline, CDR1 is SEHNR, CDR2 FQNEAQ (reference sequence). CDR3 DNA sequence: TGTGCCAGCAGCGCCACTAACTCCTACGAGCAGTACTTC. This encodes CASSATNSYEQYF. Full variable domain (rest looked up from reference TRBV7-9 and TRBJ2-7): DTGVSQNPRHKITKRGQNVTFRCDPISEHNRLYWYRQTLGQGPEFLTYFQNEAQLEKSRLLSDRFSAERPKGSFSTLEIQRTEQGDSAMYLCASSATNSYEQYFGPGTRLTVT.

This chain links TRBV4-1 with TRBJ2-7; D possibly corresponds to TRBD1 (5 bases). The CDR3 runs 16 residues. CDR1 is MGHRA, CDR2 YSYEKL, per germline. Trimming took off 4 bases at V and 0 bases at J, with 16 bases between the two ends. CDR3: CASSRRQTSISYEQYF. The CDR3 DNA follows: TGCGCCAGCAGCCGTCGACAGACTTCGATCTCCTACGAGCAGTACTTC.

This chain connects TRBV11-2 to TRBJ2-5; D gene uncertain. This CDR3 is built from 16 residues. Germline V lookup: CDR1 SGHAT, CDR2 FQNNGV. Trimming shortened V by 5 bases and J by 1 base, and 17 bases separated the two germline ends. CDR3: CASSRGSIASQETQYF. CDR3 bases: TGTGCCAGCAGCCGAGGTTCGATTGCATCCCAAGAGACCCAGTACTTC.

This sequence joins TRBV10-3 and TRBJ1-4, with D possibly being TRBD1 (5 bases). The V and J ends lost 0 bases and 2 bases respectively, with 19 bases between them. CDR1 is ENHRY and CDR2 is SYGVKD in the germline V gene. This CDR3 has 19 residues. The CDR3 sequence: CAISESFVPQGRTNEKLFF. The CDR3 nucleotides read TGTGCCATCAGTGAGTCGTTTGTCCCTCAGGGTCGGACTAATGAAAAACTGTTTTTT.